Given below is one TCR beta chain in context. Primed by a sample-barcoded 5' primer and a J-beta primer mix, a second PCR proceeded for roughly 6 to 12 cycles. TCRdb recomputed calls from the 5' RACE reads with MiXCR, one row per CDR3 protein. The data contain 720,000 or so distinct CDR3 sequences, around 41% of them singletons. These data come from a study of blood T cells in healthy people across ages. The germline V gene encodes CDR1 SGHTA and CDR2 FQGTGA. Trimming took 4 bases from V and 7 from J; bases not matched to a gene: 7. This CDR3 contains 15 residues. The clonotype was recovered from a man older than 75 in good health. The chain combines TRBV7-3 with TRBJ2-1, with 10 positions matching TRBD2. Sequencing was performed on blood. The CDR3 sequence is CASSSLAGERNEQFF. CDR3 DNA sequence: TGTGCCAGCAGCTCGCTAGCGGGAGAACGGAATGAGCAGTTCTTC.